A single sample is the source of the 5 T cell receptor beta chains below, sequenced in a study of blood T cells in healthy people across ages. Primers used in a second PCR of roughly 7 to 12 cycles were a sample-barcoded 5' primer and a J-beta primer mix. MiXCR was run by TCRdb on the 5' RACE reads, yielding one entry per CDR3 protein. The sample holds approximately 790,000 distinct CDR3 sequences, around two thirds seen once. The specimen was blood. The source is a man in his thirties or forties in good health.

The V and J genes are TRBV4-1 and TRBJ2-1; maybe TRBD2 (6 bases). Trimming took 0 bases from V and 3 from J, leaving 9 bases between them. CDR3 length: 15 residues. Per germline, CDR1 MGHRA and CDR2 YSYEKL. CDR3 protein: CASSQDRTNYNEQFF. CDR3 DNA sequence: TGCGCCAGCAGCCAAGATCGGACTAACTACAATGAGCAGTTCTTC.

CDR3 in amino acids: CASSTRDRGTGELFF. CDR3 DNA sequence: TGTGCCAGCAGCACCCGGGACAGGGGCACCGGGGAGCTGTTTTTT. This chain joins TRBV7-9 and TRBJ2-2; 10 bases are a match to TRBD1. V was pared by 5 bases and J by 4 bases, with 4 bases of the junction left unmatched. Germline V gene sequence: CDR1 SEHNR, CDR2 FQNEAQ (reference sequence). The CDR3 runs to 15 residues.

CDR3 DNA sequence: TGCAGTGCTAGAGATGGGCGGGGAGTAGCGGATACGCAGTATTTT. Its protein product is CSARDGRGVADTQYF. V is TRBV20-1 and J is TRBJ2-3; D is perhaps TRBD2 (6 bases). The CDR3 consists of 15 residues. Germline values: CDR1 DFQATT, CDR2 SNEGSKA (reference sequence). V lost 0 bases, J lost 6 bases, and 16 bases lay in between.

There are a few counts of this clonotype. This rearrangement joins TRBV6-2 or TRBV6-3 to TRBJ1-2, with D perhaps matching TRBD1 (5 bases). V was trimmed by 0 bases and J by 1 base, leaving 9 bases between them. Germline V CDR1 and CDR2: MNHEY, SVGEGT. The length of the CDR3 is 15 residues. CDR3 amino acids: CASSYSGRYNYGYTF. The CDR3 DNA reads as TGTGCCAGCAGTTACTCGGGACGCTATAACTATGGCTACACCTTC.

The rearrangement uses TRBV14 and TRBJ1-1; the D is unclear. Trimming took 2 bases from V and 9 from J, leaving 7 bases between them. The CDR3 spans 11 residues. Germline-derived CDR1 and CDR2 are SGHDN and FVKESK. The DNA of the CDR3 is TGTGCCAGCAGCCAATCTTCAAAAGCTTTCTTT. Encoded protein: CASSQSSKAFF.